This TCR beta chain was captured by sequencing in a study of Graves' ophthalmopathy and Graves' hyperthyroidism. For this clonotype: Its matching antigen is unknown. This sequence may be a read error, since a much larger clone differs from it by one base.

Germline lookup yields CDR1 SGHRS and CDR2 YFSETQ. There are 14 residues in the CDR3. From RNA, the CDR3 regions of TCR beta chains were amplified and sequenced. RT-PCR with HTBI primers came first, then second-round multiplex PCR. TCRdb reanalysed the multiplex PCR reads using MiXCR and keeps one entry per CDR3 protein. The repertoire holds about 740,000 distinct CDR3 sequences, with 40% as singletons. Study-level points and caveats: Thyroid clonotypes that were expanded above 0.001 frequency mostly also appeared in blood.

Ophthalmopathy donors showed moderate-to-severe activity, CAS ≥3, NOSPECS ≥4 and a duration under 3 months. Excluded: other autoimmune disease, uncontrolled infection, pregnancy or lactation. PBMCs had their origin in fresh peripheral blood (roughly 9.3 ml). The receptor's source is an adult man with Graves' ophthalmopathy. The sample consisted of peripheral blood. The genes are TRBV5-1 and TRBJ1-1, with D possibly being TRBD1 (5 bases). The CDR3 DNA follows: TGCGCCGGCAGCCCGCGGGACGGTAACACTGAAGCTTTCTTT. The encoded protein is CAGSPRDGNTEAFF.